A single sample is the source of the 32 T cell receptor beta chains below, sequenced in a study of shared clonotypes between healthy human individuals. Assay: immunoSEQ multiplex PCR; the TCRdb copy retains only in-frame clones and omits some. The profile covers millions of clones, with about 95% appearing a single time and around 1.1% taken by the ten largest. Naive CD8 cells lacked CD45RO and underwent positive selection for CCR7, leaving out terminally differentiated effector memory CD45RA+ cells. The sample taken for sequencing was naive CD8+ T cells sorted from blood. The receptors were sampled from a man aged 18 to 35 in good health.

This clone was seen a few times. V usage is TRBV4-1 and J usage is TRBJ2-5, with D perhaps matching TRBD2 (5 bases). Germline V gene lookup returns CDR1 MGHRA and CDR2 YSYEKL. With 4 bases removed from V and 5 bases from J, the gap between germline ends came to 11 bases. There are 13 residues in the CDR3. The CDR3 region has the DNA TGCGCCAGCAGCCGACTATCTTGGGAGACCCAGTACTTC. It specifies CASSRLSWETQYF.

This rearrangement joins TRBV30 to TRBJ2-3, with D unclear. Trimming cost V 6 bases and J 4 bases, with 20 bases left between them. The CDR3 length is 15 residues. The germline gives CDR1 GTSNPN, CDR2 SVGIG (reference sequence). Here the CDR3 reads CACRPLATGADTQYF. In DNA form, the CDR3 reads TGTGCCTGCAGGCCCCTCGCGACTGGGGCAGATACGCAGTATTTT. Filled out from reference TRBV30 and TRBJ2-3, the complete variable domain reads SQTIHQWPATLVQPVGSPLSLECTVEGTSNPNLYWYRQAAGRGLQLLFYSVGIGQISSEVPQNLSASRPQDRQFILSSKKLLLSDSGFYLCACRPLATGADTQYFGPGTRLTVL.

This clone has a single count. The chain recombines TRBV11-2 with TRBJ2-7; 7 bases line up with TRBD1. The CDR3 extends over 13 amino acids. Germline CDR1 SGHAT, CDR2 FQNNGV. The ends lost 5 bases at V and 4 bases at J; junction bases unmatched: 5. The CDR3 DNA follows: TGTGCCAGCAGCCCAACGACAGGGTACGAGCAGTACTTC. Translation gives CASSPTTGYEQYF.

The CDR3: CASSQANTRYNEQFF. The CDR3 nucleotides read TGCGCCAGCAGCCAAGCGAACACCAGATACAATGAGCAGTTCTTC. The V and J genes are TRBV4-3 and TRBJ2-1; D gene uncertain. The CDR3 contains 15 residues. Germline CDR1 is LGHNA and CDR2 is YSLEER. The V and J ends lost 1 base and 4 bases respectively, with 11 bases between them.

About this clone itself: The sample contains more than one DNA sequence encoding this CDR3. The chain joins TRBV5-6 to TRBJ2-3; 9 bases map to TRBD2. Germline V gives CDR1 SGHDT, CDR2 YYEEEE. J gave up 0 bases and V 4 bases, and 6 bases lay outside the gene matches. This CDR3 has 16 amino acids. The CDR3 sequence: CASSLMTSGSTDTQYF. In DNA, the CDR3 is TGTGCCAGCAGCCTCATGACTAGCGGAAGCACAGATACGCAGTATTTT. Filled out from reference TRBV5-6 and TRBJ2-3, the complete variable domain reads DAGVTQSPTHLIKTRGQQVTLRCSPKSGHDTVSWYQQALGQGPQFIFQYYEEEERQRGNFPDRFSGHQFPNYSSELNVNALLLGDSALYLCASSLMTSGSTDTQYFGPGTRLTVL.

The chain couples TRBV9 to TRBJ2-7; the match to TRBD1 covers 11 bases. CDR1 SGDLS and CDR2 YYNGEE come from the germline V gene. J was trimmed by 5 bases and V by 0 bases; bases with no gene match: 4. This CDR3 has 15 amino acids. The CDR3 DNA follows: TGTGCCAGCAGCGTAGAAGGACAGGGGGCCCACGAGCAGTACTTC. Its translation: CASSVEGQGAHEQYF.

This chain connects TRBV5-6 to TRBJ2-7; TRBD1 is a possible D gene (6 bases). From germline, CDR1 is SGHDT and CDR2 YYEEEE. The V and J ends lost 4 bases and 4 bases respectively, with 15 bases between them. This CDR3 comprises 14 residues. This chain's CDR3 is CASSLGHSAYEQYF. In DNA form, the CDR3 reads TGTGCCAGCAGCCTGGGACATTCAGCTTACGAGCAGTACTTC.

In DNA form, the CDR3 reads TGTGCCAGCAGCGAGGGGGGTTTCGGGTACGAGCAGTACTTC. This encodes CASSEGGFGYEQYF. V gene TRBV11-2 combines with J gene TRBJ2-7; either TRBD1 or TRBD2 may supply D (6 bases each). Per the germline V gene, CDR1 is SGHAT and CDR2 is FQNNGV. The V end was cut by 5 bases, the J end by 4 bases, with 15 bases between. The CDR3 has 14 residues.

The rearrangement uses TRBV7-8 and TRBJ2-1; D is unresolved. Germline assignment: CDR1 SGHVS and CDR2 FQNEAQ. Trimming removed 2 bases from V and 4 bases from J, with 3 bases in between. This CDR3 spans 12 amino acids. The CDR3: CASSLPYNEQFF. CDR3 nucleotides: TGTGCCAGCAGCTTACCTTACAATGAGCAGTTCTTC.

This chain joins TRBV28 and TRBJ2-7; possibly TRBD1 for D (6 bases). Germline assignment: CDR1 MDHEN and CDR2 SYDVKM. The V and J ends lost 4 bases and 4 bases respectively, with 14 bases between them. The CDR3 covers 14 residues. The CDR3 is CASSYRQVGYEQYF. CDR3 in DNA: TGTGCCAGCAGTTACCGACAGGTGGGTTACGAGCAGTACTTC.

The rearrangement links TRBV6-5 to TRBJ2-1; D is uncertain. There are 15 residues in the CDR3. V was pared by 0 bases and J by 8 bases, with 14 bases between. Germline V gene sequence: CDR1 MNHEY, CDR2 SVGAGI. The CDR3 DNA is TGTGCCAGCAGTTACTCGGATCTGTCGGCGGATGAGCAGTTCTTC. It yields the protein CASSYSDLSADEQFF.

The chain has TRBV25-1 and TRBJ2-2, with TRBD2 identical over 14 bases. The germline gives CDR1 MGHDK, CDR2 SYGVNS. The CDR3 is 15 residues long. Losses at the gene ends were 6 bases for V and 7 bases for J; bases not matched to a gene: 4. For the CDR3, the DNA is TGTGCCAGCAGAGGGACTAGCGGGAGTAGCGGGGAGCTGTTTTTT. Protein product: CASRGTSGSSGELFF.

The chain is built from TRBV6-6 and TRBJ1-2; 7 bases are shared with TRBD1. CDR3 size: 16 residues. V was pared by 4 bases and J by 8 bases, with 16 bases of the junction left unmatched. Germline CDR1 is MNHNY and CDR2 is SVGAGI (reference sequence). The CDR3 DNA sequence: TGTGCCAGCAGTTCCGACGATGAGGGGGCCCAGAGGGGCTACACCTTC. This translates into CASSSDDEGAQRGYTF.

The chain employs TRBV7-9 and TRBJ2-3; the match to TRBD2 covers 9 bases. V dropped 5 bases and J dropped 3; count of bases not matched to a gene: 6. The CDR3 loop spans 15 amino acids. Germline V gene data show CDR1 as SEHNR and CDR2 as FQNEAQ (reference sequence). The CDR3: CASSKASGMTDTQYF. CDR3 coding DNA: TGTGCCAGCAGCAAAGCTAGCGGGATGACAGATACGCAGTATTTT.

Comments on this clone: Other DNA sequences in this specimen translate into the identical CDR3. The CDR3 nucleotides are TGTGCCAGCAGCTTAAGTCTCTCCTACGAGCAGTACTTC. Its protein is CASSLSLSYEQYF. V and J are TRBV7-9 and TRBJ2-7, with D uncertain. Germline V CDR1 and CDR2: SEHNR, FQNEAQ (reference sequence). V dropped 2 bases and J dropped 0 bases, with 5 bases sitting between them. The CDR3 is 13 residues long. Filled out from reference TRBV7-9 and TRBJ2-7, the complete variable domain reads DTGVSQNPRHKITKRGQNVTFRCDPISEHNRLYWYRQTLGQGPEFLTYFQNEAQLEKSRLLSDRFSAERPKGSFSTLEIQRTEQGDSAMYLCASSLSLSYEQYFGPGTRLTVT.

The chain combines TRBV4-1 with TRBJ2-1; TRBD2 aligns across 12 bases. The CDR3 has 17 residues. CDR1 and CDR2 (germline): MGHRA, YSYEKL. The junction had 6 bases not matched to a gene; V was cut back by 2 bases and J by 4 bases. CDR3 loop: CASSQPGLAGGYNEQFF. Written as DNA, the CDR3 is TGCGCCAGCAGCCAACCCGGGCTAGCGGGGGGGTACAATGAGCAGTTCTTC.

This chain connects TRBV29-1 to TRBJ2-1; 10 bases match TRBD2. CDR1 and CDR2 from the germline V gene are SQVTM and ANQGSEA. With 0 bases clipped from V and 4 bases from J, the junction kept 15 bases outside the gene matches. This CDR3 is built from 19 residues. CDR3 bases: TGCAGCGTTGAAGAGCTTAGGTGGGATATAGCGGGAGGATACAATGAGCAGTTCTTC. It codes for CSVEELRWDIAGGYNEQFF.

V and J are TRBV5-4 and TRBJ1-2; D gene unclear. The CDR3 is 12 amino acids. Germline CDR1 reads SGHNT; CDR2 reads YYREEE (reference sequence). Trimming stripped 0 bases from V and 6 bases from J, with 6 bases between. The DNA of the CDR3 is TGTGCCAGCAGCTTGGCGACGGATGGCTACACCTTC. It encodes CASSLATDGYTF.

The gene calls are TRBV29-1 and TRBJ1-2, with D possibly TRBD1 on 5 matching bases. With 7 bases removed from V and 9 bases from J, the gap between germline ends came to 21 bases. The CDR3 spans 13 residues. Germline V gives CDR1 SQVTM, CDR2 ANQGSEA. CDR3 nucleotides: TGCAGCGGCAAAGTGGGGGAACACGGGAGCTACACCTTC. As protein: CSGKVGEHGSYTF.

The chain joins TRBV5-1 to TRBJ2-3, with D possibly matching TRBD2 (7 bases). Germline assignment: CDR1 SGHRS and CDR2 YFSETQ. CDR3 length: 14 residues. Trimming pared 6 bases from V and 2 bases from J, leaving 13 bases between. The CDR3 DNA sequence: TGCGCCAGCATCGAGGGGGGGATCACAGATACGCAGTATTTT. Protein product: CASIEGGITDTQYF. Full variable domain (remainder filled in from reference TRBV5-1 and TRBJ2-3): KAGVTQTPRYLIKTRGQQVTLSCSPISGHRSVSWYQQTPGQGLQFLFEYFSETQRNKGNFPGRFSGRQFSNSRSEMNVSTLELGDSALYLCASIEGGITDTQYFGPGTRLTVL.

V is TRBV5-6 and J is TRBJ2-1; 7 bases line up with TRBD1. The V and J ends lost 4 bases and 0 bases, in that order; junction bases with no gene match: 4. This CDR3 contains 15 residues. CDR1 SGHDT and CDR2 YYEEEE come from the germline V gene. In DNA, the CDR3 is TGTGCCAGCAGCCCGACAGGGTTCTCCTACAATGAGCAGTTCTTC. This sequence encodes CASSPTGFSYNEQFF.

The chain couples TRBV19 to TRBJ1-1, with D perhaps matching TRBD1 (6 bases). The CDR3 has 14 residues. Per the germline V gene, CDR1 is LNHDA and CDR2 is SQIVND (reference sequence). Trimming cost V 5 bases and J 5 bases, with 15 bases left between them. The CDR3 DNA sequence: TGTGCCAGTAGTTCGGCGGGGGGCCTGACTGAAGCTTTCTTT. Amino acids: CASSSAGGLTEAFF.

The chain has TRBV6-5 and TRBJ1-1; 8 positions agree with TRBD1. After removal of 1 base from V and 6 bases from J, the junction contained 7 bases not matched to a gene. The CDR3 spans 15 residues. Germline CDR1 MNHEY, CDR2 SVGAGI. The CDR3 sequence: CASSYLQGAGAEAFF. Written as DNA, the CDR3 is TGTGCCAGCAGTTACTTGCAGGGGGCCGGGGCTGAAGCTTTCTTT.

The CDR3 region is CASSLGTSPYEQYF. The CDR3 nucleotides are TGTGCCAGCAGTTTAGGGACTTCTCCCTACGAGCAGTACTTC. The chain recombines TRBV28 with TRBJ2-7; D is perhaps TRBD2 (6 bases). V dropped 2 bases and J dropped 2 bases, with 10 bases sitting between them. This CDR3 contains 14 residues. CDR1 is MDHEN, CDR2 SYDVKM, per germline.

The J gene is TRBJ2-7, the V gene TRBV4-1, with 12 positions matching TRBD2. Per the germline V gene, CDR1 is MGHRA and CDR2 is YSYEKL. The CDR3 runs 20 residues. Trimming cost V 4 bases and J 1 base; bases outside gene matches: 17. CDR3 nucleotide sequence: TGCGCCAGCAGCCTCAAACACGGGGTGGTGGGACTAGCGGGTTCCTACGAGCAGTACTTC. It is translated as CASSLKHGVVGLAGSYEQYF.

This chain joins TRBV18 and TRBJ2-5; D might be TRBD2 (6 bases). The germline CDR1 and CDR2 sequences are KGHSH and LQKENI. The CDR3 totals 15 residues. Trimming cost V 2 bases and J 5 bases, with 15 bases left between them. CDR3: CASSPMEAAGETQYF. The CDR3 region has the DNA TGTGCCAGCTCACCAATGGAGGCCGCGGGGGAGACCCAGTACTTC.

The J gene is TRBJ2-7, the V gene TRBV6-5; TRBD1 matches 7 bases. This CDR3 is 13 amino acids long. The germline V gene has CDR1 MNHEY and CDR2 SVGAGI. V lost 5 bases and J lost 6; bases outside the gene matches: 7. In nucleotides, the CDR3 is TGTGCCAGCAGTAGGGGGCGTTACTCCGAGCAGTACTTC. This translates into CASSRGRYSEQYF.

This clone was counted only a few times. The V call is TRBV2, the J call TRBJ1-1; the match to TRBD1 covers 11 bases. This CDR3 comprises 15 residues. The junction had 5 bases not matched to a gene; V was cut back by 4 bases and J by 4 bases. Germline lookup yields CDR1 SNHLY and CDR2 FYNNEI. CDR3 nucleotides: TGTGCCAGCAGTGGTTGGACAGGGGGCGGCACTGAAGCTTTCTTT. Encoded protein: CASSGWTGGGTEAFF.

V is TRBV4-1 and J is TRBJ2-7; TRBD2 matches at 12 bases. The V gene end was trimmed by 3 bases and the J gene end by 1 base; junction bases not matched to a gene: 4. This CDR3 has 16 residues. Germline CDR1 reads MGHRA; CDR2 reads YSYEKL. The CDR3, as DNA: TGCGCCAGCAGCCAGCGACTAGCGGGGGAGTCCTACGAGCAGTACTTC. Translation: CASSQRLAGESYEQYF.

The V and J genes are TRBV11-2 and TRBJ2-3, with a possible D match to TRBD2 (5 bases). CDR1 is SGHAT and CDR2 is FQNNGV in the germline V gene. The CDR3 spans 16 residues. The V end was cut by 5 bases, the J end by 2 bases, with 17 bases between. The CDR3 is CASSISGTAPTDTQYF. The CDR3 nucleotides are TGTGCCAGCAGCATAAGCGGCACTGCCCCCACAGATACGCAGTATTTT.

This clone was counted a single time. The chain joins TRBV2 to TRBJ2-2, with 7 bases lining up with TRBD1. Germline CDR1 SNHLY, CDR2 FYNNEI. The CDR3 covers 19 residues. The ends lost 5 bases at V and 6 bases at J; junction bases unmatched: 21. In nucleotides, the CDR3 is TGTGCCAGCAGTCGCGACCGGGACAGTGGTTGGCAGTCCCCCGGGGAGCTGTTTTTT. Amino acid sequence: CASSRDRDSGWQSPGELFF.

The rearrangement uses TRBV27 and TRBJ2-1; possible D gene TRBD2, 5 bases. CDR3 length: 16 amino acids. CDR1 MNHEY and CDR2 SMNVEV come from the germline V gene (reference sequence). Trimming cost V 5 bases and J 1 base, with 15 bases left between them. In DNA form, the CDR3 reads TGTGCCAGCAGTACCTGGGAGTTAGGGTCCTACAATGAGCAGTTCTTC. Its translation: CASSTWELGSYNEQFF.